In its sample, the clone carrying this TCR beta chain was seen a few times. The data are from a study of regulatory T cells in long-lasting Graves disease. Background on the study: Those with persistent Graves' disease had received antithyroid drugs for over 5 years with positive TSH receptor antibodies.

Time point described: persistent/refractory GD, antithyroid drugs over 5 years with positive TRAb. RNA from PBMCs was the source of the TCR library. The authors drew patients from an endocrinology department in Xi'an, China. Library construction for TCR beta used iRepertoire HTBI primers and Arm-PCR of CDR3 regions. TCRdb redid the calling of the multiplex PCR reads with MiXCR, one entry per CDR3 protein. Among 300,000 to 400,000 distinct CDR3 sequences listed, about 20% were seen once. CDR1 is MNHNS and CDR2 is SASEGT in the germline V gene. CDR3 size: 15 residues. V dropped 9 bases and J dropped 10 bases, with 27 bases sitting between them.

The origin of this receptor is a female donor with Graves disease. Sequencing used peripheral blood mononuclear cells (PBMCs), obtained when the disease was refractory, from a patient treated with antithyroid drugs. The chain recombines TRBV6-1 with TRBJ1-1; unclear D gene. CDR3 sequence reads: CASIQVGIGKLGAFF. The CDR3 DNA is TGTGCCAGTATCCAGGTAGGGATTGGGAAGCTTGGAGCTTTCTTT.